Following are 4 T cell receptor beta chains from one sample sequenced in a study of T cell responses to AZD1222 COVID-19 vaccine. Using immunoSEQ multiplex PCR, the repertoire was profiled, and TCRdb retains in-frame clones only, with some absent. The table includes approximately 150,000 clones, 80% to 95% detected once. The sample was peripheral blood, taken on day 0 of AZD1222 vaccination. All receptors derive from an adult in good health.

The V gene is TRBV28, the J gene TRBJ2-2, with 10 bases that match TRBD2. The CDR3 is made up of 18 amino acids. CDR1 and CDR2 from the germline V gene are MDHEN and SYDVKM. The trim removed 3 bases at V and 0 bases at J, leaving 7 bases unmatched. CDR3 residues: CASSFTSGTSANTGELFF. The CDR3 region has the DNA TGTGCCAGCAGTTTTACCTCCGGGACTAGCGCGAACACCGGGGAGCTGTTTTTT.

This chain joins TRBV28 and TRBJ1-3; D unclear. The CDR3 sequence is 12 residues long. Germline-derived CDR1 and CDR2 are MDHEN and SYDVKM. Trimming removed 6 bases at V and 1 base at J, with 4 bases between. The CDR3 loop is CASRGSGNTIYF. CDR3 sequence (DNA): TGTGCCAGCAGGGGATCTGGAAACACCATATATTTT.

V usage is TRBV6-1 and J usage is TRBJ1-2, with D uncertain. The germline V gene has CDR1 MNHNS and CDR2 SASEGT. The CDR3 covers 20 residues. Trimming took off 4 bases at V and 8 bases at J, with 35 bases between the two ends. CDR3 sequence (DNA): TGTGCCAGCAGTGTTAGTCCCGTTTTAGCGTCCCCGACCGGACGGGAGGGCTACACCTTC. Translated, it gives CASSVSPVLASPTGREGYTF.

The gene calls are TRBV24-1 and TRBJ2-2; no clear D gene. Germline lookup yields CDR1 KGHDR and CDR2 SFDVKD. The V and J ends lost 6 bases and 3 bases respectively, with 4 bases between them. CDR3 length equals 12 residues. The CDR3: CATSMDTGELFF. Here the CDR3 DNA reads TGTGCCACCAGTATGGACACCGGGGAGCTGTTTTTT.